Following are 12 T cell receptor beta chains from one sample sequenced in a study of cytomegalovirus exposure and HLA in healthy donors (dated by TCRdb to about 2017). Receptor amplification or capture employed the immunoSEQ multiplex PCR assay. The multiplex PCR relied on a mix of 60 forward primers for TCR Vbeta segments and 13 reverse primers for TCR Jbeta segments. In its TCRdb copy, this immuneACCESS table keeps in-frame sequences only and misses some clones. Where compared with another copy, unresolved V genes explain less than half of these, and the others have no known cause. This sample holds 150,000 to 200,000 clones; 65% to 90% were observed only once. The ten largest clones represent more than 1.5% of the sample. Sequencing was performed on PBMCs. These receptors originate from a human donor in good health.

This chain links TRBV5-1 with TRBJ1-2; 7 bases agree with TRBD1. Germline V gene sequence: CDR1 SGHRS, CDR2 YFSETQ. The CDR3 runs to 14 residues. V lost 0 bases and J lost 4; bases outside the gene matches: 3. The CDR3 here is CASSLGQGPYGYTF. The CDR3 nucleotides read TGCGCCAGCAGCTTGGGACAGGGACCCTATGGCTACACCTTC.

The chain joins TRBV5-5 to TRBJ2-7, with TRBD2 identical over 14 bases. V shed 4 bases, J shed 7 bases, and the junction held 4 bases outside the gene matches. From germline, CDR1 is SGHKS and CDR2 YYEKEE (reference sequence). The CDR3 loop spans 14 amino acids. Here the CDR3 DNA reads TGTGCCAGCAGCCGGACTAGCGGGGGGAAGGAGCAGTACTTC. This encodes CASSRTSGGKEQYF.

The J gene is TRBJ1-2, the V gene TRBV6-1; a possible D gene is TRBD1 (6 bases). Trimming cost V 8 bases and J 5 bases, with 9 bases left between them. In germline, CDR1 is MNHNS, CDR2 SASEGT. The CDR3 consists of 11 residues. The CDR3 coding sequence is TGTGCCAGCTGGGGGCCGTATGGCTACACCTTC. Translating gives CASWGPYGYTF.

This rearrangement joins TRBV5-4 to TRBJ2-1; TRBD2 matches at 11 bases. Unmatched junction bases numbered 3, after V lost 3 bases and J lost 4 bases. CDR1 and CDR2 (germline): SGHNT, YYREEE (reference sequence). The CDR3 covers 15 residues. Here the CDR3 reads CASSSTSGGYNEQFF. CDR3 coding DNA: TGTGCCAGCAGCTCCACTAGCGGGGGTTACAATGAGCAGTTCTTC.

The V and J genes are TRBV5-1 and TRBJ2-7; 9 nucleotides agree with TRBD1. Germline trimming cut 4 bases from V and 3 bases from J; bases unmatched to any gene: 8. This CDR3 spans 15 amino acids. In germline, CDR1 is SGHRS, CDR2 YFSETQ. The CDR3 DNA follows: TGCGCCAGCAGCAAAGGGACAGGGTCTAGCTACGAGCAGTACTTC. It yields the protein CASSKGTGSSYEQYF.

The chain employs TRBV9 and TRBJ1-1; D may be TRBD1 (6 bases). Trimming took off 2 bases at V and 0 bases at J, with 11 bases between the two ends. The CDR3 spans 15 residues. Germline lookup yields CDR1 SGDLS and CDR2 YYNGEE. The CDR3 region has the DNA TGTGCCAGCAGCGTGGGGGACACATTGAACACTGAAGCTTTCTTT. Its translation is CASSVGDTLNTEAFF.

This chain connects TRBV29-1 to TRBJ2-1; maybe TRBD2 (5 bases). Between the trimmed V and J ends, which lost 4 bases and 10 bases, there was a span of 17 bases. The CDR3 is made up of 13 amino acids. CDR1 and CDR2 (germline): SQVTM, ANQGSEA. The CDR3 sequence is CSVVVGISGEQFF. For the CDR3, the DNA is TGCAGCGTTGTCGTGGGAATAAGCGGCGAGCAGTTCTTC.

The rearrangement links TRBV2 to TRBJ1-2; D is unclear. Germline values: CDR1 SNHLY, CDR2 FYNNEI. The CDR3 covers 16 residues. V was clipped by 2 bases and J by 2 bases, with 15 bases between them. The DNA of the CDR3 is TGTGCCAGCAGTGAAATGGGAGGTCGGGTAAACTATGGCTACACCTTC. Residues: CASSEMGGRVNYGYTF.

The chain links TRBV7-9 to TRBJ2-1; perhaps TRBD2 as D (5 bases). CDR1 and CDR2 (germline): SEHNR, FQNEAQ (reference sequence). V lost 3 bases to trimming and J lost 7 bases, with 16 bases between them. The CDR3 covers 15 residues. CDR3 amino acids: CASSFRGGPSNEQFF. DNA of the CDR3: TGTGCCAGCAGCTTCCGTGGAGGTCCGAGTAATGAGCAGTTCTTC.

J is TRBJ1-5 and V is TRBV7-6; D may be TRBD1 (5 bases). Trimming removed 1 base at V and 0 bases at J, with 16 bases between. This CDR3 region has 18 residues. Germline V CDR1 and CDR2: SGHVS, FNYEAQ. In nucleotides, the CDR3 is TGTGCCAGCAGCTTAGTCCATCCGACAGCATATAGCAATCAGCCCCAGCATTTT. This encodes CASSLVHPTAYSNQPQHF.

The CDR3 loop reads CASSYPDFYEQYF. The CDR3 region has the DNA TGTGCCAGCAGTTACCCGGACTTCTACGAGCAGTACTTC. The genes are TRBV6-6 and TRBJ2-7, with a possible D match to TRBD2 (5 bases). V was cut by 2 bases and J by 3 bases, with 8 bases left in between. The CDR3 totals 13 residues. Germline assignment: CDR1 MNHNY and CDR2 SVGAGI (reference sequence).

The rearrangement joins TRBV6-6 to TRBJ1-1; D is unresolved. The length of the CDR3 is 15 residues. V lost 0 bases to trimming and J lost 1 base, with 9 bases between them. CDR1 is MNHNY and CDR2 is SVGAGI in the germline V gene (reference sequence). CDR3: CASSYSARQNTEAFF. In nucleotides, the CDR3 is TGTGCCAGCAGTTACTCAGCCAGACAGAACACTGAAGCTTTCTTT.